This T cell receptor beta chain was captured by sequencing in a study of shared clonotypes between healthy human individuals. Whole-study findings and limits: Owing to a small donor count, the genetic and exposure-history diversity represented was limited.

Generated by immunoSEQ multiplex PCR, the TCRdb table keeps only in-frame clones and is missing some. The table records roughly 480,000 clones, around 80% of them present only once. As concerns this clone: Its matching antigen is unknown.

The CDR3 runs to 17 residues. With V trimmed by 0 bases and J by 5 bases, 5 bases remained unmatched. CDR1 LGHNA and CDR2 YNFKEQ come from the germline V gene. Everyone who donated was a Caucasian adult who lived in Nashville, Tennessee. Unsorted samples drew genomic DNA from about 100 million PBMCs. The V gene is TRBV4-2, the J gene TRBJ2-1; 12 nucleotides line up with TRBD2. The clonotype was recovered from a woman aged 40 to 55 in good health. Some clones in this sample may be carry-over from other donors' samples. Material: PBMCs. Here the CDR3 reads CASSQEGASGRDNEQFF. The DNA for the CDR3 is TGTGCCAGCAGCCAAGAAGGTGCTAGCGGGAGGGACAATGAGCAGTTCTTC.